A selection of T cell receptor beta chains follows, all from one sample in a study of CD8+ T cells in alopecia areata. The repertoire was sequenced with immunoSEQ multiplex PCR; TCRdb's copy has only in-frame clones and lacks some. This table holds 110,000 to 150,000 clones, around 58% found once. Here the sequenced sample was CD4+ T cells sorted from blood, taken at week 0. All receptors derive from a human donor with alopecia areata. Both conserved end residues are part of each CDR3. A D gene is named only where the DNA matches it firmly.

j_gene	d_gene	v_gene	len	CDR3aa
TRBJ1-4	.	TRBV7-8	15	CASSLVTGPNEKLFF
TRBJ2-5	.	TRBV19	17	CASSMRHRQGDQETQYF
TRBJ2-4	.	TRBV29-1	13	CSASLQDGNIQYF
TRBJ1-2	.	TRBV14	15	CASSHDLGGNYGYTF
TRBJ2-7	.	TRBV27	15	CASSLSAGGSYEQYF
TRBJ2-2	.	TRBV7-9	15	CASRTRHTNTGELFF
TRBJ2-6	.	TRBV7-9	15	CASTTQSSGANLLTF
TRBJ2-3	.	TRBV30	11	CAWSGADTQYF
TRBJ1-5	TRBD1	TRBV30	14	CAWRGTGPLQPQHF
TRBJ2-7	TRBD2	TRBV7-2	14	CASSPGLAGYEQYF
TRBJ1-6	TRBD1	TRBV7-2	15	CASSLGVGTVSPLHF
TRBJ2-7	.	TRBV28	15	CATTSIGGGNYEQYF
TRBJ2-2	.	TRBV5-1	14	CASSGTTDTGELFF
TRBJ2-3	.	TRBV9	16	CASSVASRLHADTQYF
TRBJ1-1	.	TRBV14	16	CASSQVLGQGRTEAFF
TRBJ2-5	.	TRBV11-2	11	CASSLVETQYF
TRBJ1-5	.	TRBV10-3	12	CAISDSNQPQHF
TRBJ1-4	TRBD1	TRBV7-2	15	CASREGQGFNEKLFF
TRBJ2-7	.	TRBV29-1	12	CSVEKGPDEQYF
TRBJ2-7	TRBD2	TRBV4-2	16	CASSPGTSGASLGQYF
TRBJ2-1	TRBD1	TRBV4-1	16	CASSQERRQGPNEQFF
TRBJ2-5	.	TRBV29-1	13	CSLFSGTRETQYF
TRBJ1-1	.	TRBV27	14	CASSLKVGVTEAFF
TRBJ2-1	.	TRBV7-8	16	CASSLANGRTSWEQFF
TRBJ2-5	.	TRBV5-4	15	CASSLGGAGQETQYF
TRBJ1-5	.	TRBV7-8	13	CASSLDVNQPQHF
TRBJ2-5	.	TRBV29-1	16	CSVARGGQGTGETQYF
TRBJ1-5	.	TRBV27	13	CASSFSSNQPQHF
TRBJ2-1	.	TRBV5-1	15	CASSLAPGVRNEQFF
TRBJ2-1	TRBD1	TRBV6-5	12	CASSTPGTGPFF
TRBJ1-1	TRBD1	TRBV30	13	CAWSVRDRVKAFF
TRBJ2-6	.	TRBV5-4	16	CASSLGPASGANVLTF
TRBJ2-3	.	TRBV6-5	13	CASSSFQGDTQYF
TRBJ2-4	TRBD1	TRBV29-1	14	CSASTGVAKNIQYF
TRBJ2-3	.	TRBV14	11	CASSQVNTQYF
TRBJ2-7	.	TRBV25-1	13	CASSEYGAYEQYF
TRBJ1-2	.	TRBV18	18	CASSPAKRGSGMMYGYTF
TRBJ1-2	.	TRBV10-3	13	CASHEGGDYGYTF
TRBJ2-5	.	TRBV7-2	15	CASSLGAGREETQYF
TRBJ1-2	.	TRBV4-1	15	CASSQDAGGTYGYTF
TRBJ2-7	.	TRBV15	15	CATSRFRGVAYEQYF
TRBJ2-7	.	TRBV2	11	CASTFKYEQYF
TRBJ2-1	.	TRBV30	11	CAWTQINEQFF
TRBJ2-1	TRBD2	TRBV7-2	14	CASSLGLAANEQFF
TRBJ2-1	TRBD1	TRBV10-3	12	CASQGQYNEQFF
TRBJ1-3	.	TRBV18	17	CASSPEGRRVSGNTIYF
TRBJ1-2	.	TRBV27	15	CASSSPRQAAGGYTF
TRBJ1-6	.	TRBV5-6	14	CASSLNRVESPLHF
TRBJ1-5	TRBD1	TRBV2	15	CASSEGQGVVQPQHF
TRBJ2-1	.	TRBV5-6	15	CASSPTRGAYNEQFF
TRBJ2-7	.	TRBV29-1	13	CSVGLTGSYEQYF
TRBJ1-2	.	TRBV7-2	14	CASSLGSSPYGYTF
TRBJ2-4	.	TRBV11-2	16	CASSLGSLPQSDIQYF
TRBJ2-1	.	TRBV11-3	13	CASSYTSYNEQFF
TRBJ1-6	TRBD1	TRBV9	15	CASSARDRANSPLHF
TRBJ1-6	.	TRBV19	14	CASREPGRNSPLHF
TRBJ2-1	.	TRBV20-1	11	CSAPGYNEQFF
TRBJ2-7	.	TRBV5-6	11	CASSSNVEQYF